One sample yielded the 28 T cell receptor beta chains listed below, sequenced in a study of T cell repertoires in cytomegalovirus infection. MiXCR, run by TCRdb on the reads, gives a single entry per CDR3 protein. Here the sample spans under 350,000 distinct CDR3 sequences, 9.5% being singletons. Sequences were obtained from PBMCs. The source of these receptors is a human donor in good health (CMV status not recorded). Some clones in this sample may be carry-over from other donors' samples.

At least ten counts were recorded for this clonotype. The chain couples TRBV12-3 or TRBV12-4 to TRBJ1-4; possibly TRBD1 for D (6 bases). Trimming removed 3 bases from V and 9 bases from J, with 17 bases in between. The CDR3 extends over 15 amino acids. CDR3 in DNA: TGTGCCAGCAGTTTCTCGGGTCAGGGGATGCAAAAACTGTTTTTT. As protein: CASSFSGQGMQKLFF.

This sequence joins TRBV15 and TRBJ1-2; D gene unclear. The V end was cut by 7 bases, the J end by 4 bases, with 13 bases between. This CDR3 region has 13 residues. Germline assignment: CDR1 LNHNV and CDR2 YYDKDF (reference sequence). In DNA form, the CDR3 reads TGTGCCACCAAACCCCCCAGTAGCTATGGCTACACCTTC. It encodes CATKPPSSYGYTF.

This clonotype appeared once. The genes are TRBV20-1 and TRBJ2-4; 9 bases agree with TRBD2. Per germline, CDR1 DFQATT and CDR2 SNEGSKA (reference sequence). The CDR3 sequence is 18 residues long. Losses at the gene ends were 1 base for V and 1 base for J; bases not matched to a gene: 11. The CDR3 loop is CSARGGRGGVGAKNIQYF. CDR3 DNA sequence: TGCAGTGCTAGAGGGGGGCGGGGGGGTGTTGGGGCCAAAAACATTCAGTACTTC.

The V and J genes are TRBV29-1 and TRBJ2-1; 7 bases align to TRBD2. The ends lost 6 bases at V and 0 bases at J; junction bases unmatched: 8. Germline V lookup: CDR1 SQVTM, CDR2 ANQGSEA. The CDR3 spans 15 residues. The CDR3 here is CSVYRAGSSYNEQFF. In DNA, the CDR3 is TGCAGCGTCTATAGAGCGGGGAGCTCCTACAATGAGCAGTTCTTC.

Only a few counts were recorded for this clonotype. The chain has TRBV12-3 or TRBV12-4 and TRBJ2-5; D may be TRBD1 or TRBD2 (6 bases each). V was pared by 3 bases and J by 4 bases, with 12 bases between. The CDR3 extends over 14 amino acids. CDR3 in DNA: TGTGCCAGCAGTTTTCGGAGGGGGGTAGAGACCCAGTACTTC. Translated, it gives CASSFRRGVETQYF.

This clonotype was seen at least ten times. The chain joins TRBV6-2 or TRBV6-3 to TRBJ2-1, with D tentatively TRBD2 (7 bases). Germline loops: CDR1 MNHEY, CDR2 SVGEGT. This CDR3 is built from 20 residues. V was trimmed by 2 bases and J by 4 bases, leaving 27 bases between them. CDR3 DNA sequence: TGTGCCAGCAGTTACCGGCGGGAGTCCCCACCGCAGGGGTCATACAATGAGCAGTTCTTC. The encoded protein is CASSYRRESPPQGSYNEQFF.

The chain is built from TRBV6-2 or TRBV6-3 and TRBJ2-7; D remains ambiguous. CDR3 length: 13 amino acids. CDR1 is MNHEY and CDR2 is SVGEGT in the germline V gene. V lost 2 bases, J lost 6 bases, and 11 bases lay in between. The CDR3 spells CASSYLQAAEQYF. The CDR3 nucleotides are TGTGCCAGCAGTTACCTCCAGGCCGCCGAGCAGTACTTC.

This clonotype appeared many times. This chain uses TRBV28 with TRBJ2-4, with 9 bases matching TRBD1. The trim removed 2 bases at V and 2 bases at J, leaving 4 bases unmatched. Germline CDR1 reads MDHEN; CDR2 reads SYDVKM. The CDR3 runs to 16 residues. The CDR3 protein is CASSLEQGATKNIQYF. The CDR3, as DNA: TGTGCCAGCAGTTTAGAACAGGGGGCGACCAAAAACATTCAGTACTTC.

This clonotype was counted many times. V gene TRBV6-2 or TRBV6-3 combines with J gene TRBJ1-1; D not resolved. Germline CDR1 is MNHEY and CDR2 is SVGEGT. Trimming left V 7 bases short and J 2 bases short, with 14 bases between. This CDR3 is 14 amino acids long. Here the CDR3 DNA reads TGTGCCAGCACCTCGGACGGAATAAACACTGAAGCTTTCTTT. Translation: CASTSDGINTEAFF.

This chain connects TRBV7-6 to TRBJ2-5; D is tentatively TRBD1 or TRBD2 (6 bases each). This CDR3 comprises 14 residues. From germline, CDR1 is SGHVS and CDR2 FNYEAQ. V was trimmed by 5 bases and J by 3 bases, leaving 13 bases between them. The CDR3 DNA reads as TGTGCCAGCAGCGGGGAGGACAGAAAAGAGACCCAGTACTTC. Translation gives CASSGEDRKETQYF.

This clonotype was found many times. V is TRBV2 and J is TRBJ2-7; D gene uncertain. V lost 5 bases to trimming and J lost 3 bases, with 8 bases between them. Germline V gives CDR1 SNHLY, CDR2 FYNNEI. The CDR3 totals 12 residues. In DNA, the CDR3 is TGTGCCAGCAGTCCGGGCCTCTACGAGCAGTACTTC. Translating gives CASSPGLYEQYF.

In its sample, this clonotype was seen a few times. This rearrangement joins TRBV27 to TRBJ2-3; D is undetermined. Between the trimmed V and J ends, which lost 2 bases and 2 bases, there was a span of 14 bases. The CDR3 extends over 16 amino acids. Germline-derived CDR1 and CDR2 are MNHEY and SMNVEV (reference sequence). DNA for the CDR3: TGTGCCAGCAGTTTAATGCCTTCGGGCTACACAGATACGCAGTATTTT. The encoded protein is CASSLMPSGYTDTQYF.

This clonotype was counted between two and nine times. The chain uses TRBV19 and TRBJ2-2; possible D gene TRBD1, 7 bases. The CDR3 is 20 residues long. The germline V gene encodes CDR1 LNHDA and CDR2 SQIVND (reference sequence). V dropped 0 bases and J dropped 0 bases, with 20 bases sitting between them. The CDR3 coding sequence is TGTGCCAGTAGTATAGATTGGGCAGGGGGGACGAGAACGAACACCGGGGAGCTGTTTTTT. Its translation is CASSIDWAGGTRTNTGELFF.

The chain couples TRBV4-2 to TRBJ1-1, with D unclear. The germline V gene has CDR1 LGHNA and CDR2 YNFKEQ. V dropped 5 bases and J dropped 3 bases, with 13 bases sitting between them. The CDR3 extends over 14 amino acids. CDR3 nucleotide sequence: TGTGCCAGCAGCGGGGTGCGGAGAGACACTGAAGCTTTCTTT. Translated: CASSGVRRDTEAFF.

This clonotype was seen more than once but under ten times. J is TRBJ2-5 and V is TRBV10-3; the D gene is possibly TRBD1 (5 bases). The V gene's germline CDR1 is ENHRY and CDR2 SYGVKD. V lost 8 bases and J 1 base, leaving 20 bases between the germline ends. The CDR3 spans 16 residues. The chain's CDR3 is CAIGKGSGLAQETQYF. Here the CDR3 DNA reads TGTGCCATCGGGAAGGGGTCAGGGCTTGCCCAAGAGACCCAGTACTTC.

This sequence joins TRBV6-2 or TRBV6-3 and TRBJ2-2; D gene unclear. CDR1 is MNHEY and CDR2 is SVGEGT in the germline V gene. Trimming removed 11 bases at V and 2 bases at J, with 15 bases between. This CDR3 comprises 14 residues. The CDR3 coding sequence is TGTGCCGCAAGGTGGGCGGCCAACACCGGGGAGCTGTTTTTT. Protein sequence: CAARWAANTGELFF.

This clonotype was detected ten times or more. The CDR3 region has the DNA TGTGCCAGCAGTGCACTGCAGGCGGGTTCCTACGAGCAGTACTTC. Translation: CASSALQAGSYEQYF. This rearrangement joins TRBV7-2 to TRBJ2-7, with D possibly TRBD2 on 5 matching bases. Deletions cut 6 bases from V and 1 base from J, with 16 bases between. The CDR3 runs to 15 residues. Germline CDR1 is SGHTA and CDR2 is FQGNSA.

The chain couples TRBV4-3 to TRBJ2-5; possible D gene TRBD2, 7 bases. Trimming left V 0 bases short and J 4 bases short, with 15 bases between. Germline loops: CDR1 LGHNA, CDR2 YSLEER. This CDR3 has 16 amino acids. The CDR3 is CASSQDFGGRGETQYF. For the CDR3, the DNA is TGCGCCAGCAGCCAAGATTTCGGGGGGCGCGGAGAGACCCAGTACTTC.

The genes are TRBV5-5 and TRBJ1-5; the D gene is possibly TRBD1 (6 bases). The ends were cut back, 3 bases at V and 0 bases at J, with 16 bases in the middle. Germline lookup yields CDR1 SGHKS and CDR2 YYEKEE (reference sequence). CDR3 length: 17 residues. Here the CDR3 DNA reads TGTGCCAGCAGCTCCCGTCCCGGGACAAATAGCAATCAGCCCCAGCATTTT. This encodes CASSSRPGTNSNQPQHF.

The V and J genes are TRBV30 and TRBJ2-1, with D tentatively TRBD1 (5 bases). The CDR3 totals 13 residues. Germline CDR1 GTSNPN, CDR2 SVGIG (reference sequence). V lost 1 base, J lost 2 bases, and 6 bases lay in between. The chain's CDR3 is CAWSGQTYNEQFF. The CDR3 nucleotides read TGTGCCTGGAGTGGACAGACCTACAATGAGCAGTTCTTC.

This clonotype occurred a few times. The chain uses TRBV6-5 and TRBJ1-4; TRBD1 matches at 7 bases. CDR3 length equals 16 residues. Germline V gives CDR1 MNHEY, CDR2 SVGAGI. With 6 bases clipped from V and 2 bases from J, the junction kept 9 bases outside the gene matches. CDR3 nucleotides: TGTGCCAGCAGCGGGGCAGGGGGGATCACTAATGAAAAACTGTTTTTT. This gives the protein CASSGAGGITNEKLFF.

This clonotype was seen only a few times. The chain recombines TRBV29-1 with TRBJ2-7; no definite D call. Germline lookup yields CDR1 SQVTM and CDR2 ANQGSEA. The V end lost 7 bases, the J end lost 1 base, and 17 bases lay between the germline ends. The CDR3 extends over 14 amino acids. In nucleotides, the CDR3 is TGCAGCGCCCGTCCGGCGGATTTATCCTACGAGCAGTACTTC. Translated, it gives CSARPADLSYEQYF.

This clonotype was found many times. The rearrangement links TRBV7-8 to TRBJ2-2, with D possibly matching TRBD2 (5 bases). Germline V gene sequence: CDR1 SGHVS, CDR2 FQNEAQ. The CDR3 length is 14 residues. Trimming cost V 4 bases and J 2 bases, with 8 bases left between them. In nucleotides, the CDR3 is TGTGCCAGCAGCTCCGGGGTTAACACCGGGGAGCTGTTTTTT. It encodes CASSSGVNTGELFF.

The sample holds many counts of this clonotype. The rearrangement links TRBV7-2 to TRBJ2-7; a weak D match, TRBD1 (5 bases). CDR1 SGHTA and CDR2 FQGNSA come from the germline V gene. V was pared by 1 base and J by 2 bases, with 12 bases between. The CDR3 is 15 residues long. CDR3 amino acids: CASSLGPGSPYEQYF. Written as DNA, the CDR3 is TGTGCCAGCAGCTTAGGGCCAGGGTCCCCCTACGAGCAGTACTTC.

The gene calls are TRBV28 and TRBJ1-1; D ambiguous. The CDR3 runs to 15 residues. Trimming took 3 bases from V and 0 from J, leaving 11 bases between them. Looked up from germline, CDR1 is MDHEN and CDR2 is SYDVKM. The CDR3 is CASSLVGLMNTEAFF. The CDR3 coding sequence is TGTGCCAGCAGTTTGGTGGGCCTAATGAACACTGAAGCTTTCTTT.

Many counts were recorded for this clonotype. This rearrangement joins TRBV7-2 to TRBJ1-2; tentatively, D is TRBD1 (6 bases). V was trimmed by 5 bases and J by 3 bases, leaving 13 bases between them. The CDR3 extends over 14 amino acids. The germline CDR1 and CDR2 sequences are SGHTA and FQGNSA. In DNA, the CDR3 is TGTGCCAGCAGCGACCAGGGGTCCCACTATGGCTACACCTTC. It translates to CASSDQGSHYGYTF.

The chain recombines TRBV20-1 with TRBJ2-7; a possible D gene is TRBD2 (6 bases). The V end was cut by 5 bases, the J end by 0 bases, with 20 bases between. Germline CDR1 DFQATT, CDR2 SNEGSKA (reference sequence). This CDR3 spans 16 amino acids. CDR3 amino acids: CSASDLRGLSSYEQYF. The CDR3 DNA follows: TGCAGTGCTTCGGATCTTCGGGGACTGAGCTCCTACGAGCAGTACTTC.

This clonotype was found a few times. The chain employs TRBV11-3 and TRBJ2-3; 7 bases are a match to TRBD2. CDR1 is SGHNT, CDR2 YENEEA, per germline. V lost 5 bases, J lost 3 bases, and 8 bases stayed unmatched. The CDR3 has 15 amino acids. The CDR3 here is CASSHSGGSTDTQYF. In DNA, the CDR3 is TGTGCCAGCAGCCATTCCGGGGGGTCGACAGATACGCAGTATTTT.